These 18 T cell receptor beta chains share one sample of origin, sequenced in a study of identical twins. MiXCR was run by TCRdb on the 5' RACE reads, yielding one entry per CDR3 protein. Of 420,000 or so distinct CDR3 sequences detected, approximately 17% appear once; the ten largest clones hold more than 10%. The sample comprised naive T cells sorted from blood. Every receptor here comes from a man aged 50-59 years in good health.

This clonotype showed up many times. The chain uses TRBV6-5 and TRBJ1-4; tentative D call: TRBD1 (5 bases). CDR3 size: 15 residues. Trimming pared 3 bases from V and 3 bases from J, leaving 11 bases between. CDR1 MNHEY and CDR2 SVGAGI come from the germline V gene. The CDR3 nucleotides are TGTGCCAGCAGTTATCAGGGTGCAGCTAATGAAAAACTGTTTTTT. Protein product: CASSYQGAANEKLFF.

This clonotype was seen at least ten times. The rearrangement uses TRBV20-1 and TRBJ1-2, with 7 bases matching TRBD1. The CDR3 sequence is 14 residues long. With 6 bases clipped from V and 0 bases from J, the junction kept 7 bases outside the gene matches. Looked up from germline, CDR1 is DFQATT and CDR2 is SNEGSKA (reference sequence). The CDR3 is CSAVDRAANYGYTF. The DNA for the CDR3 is TGCAGTGCCGTCGACAGGGCTGCTAACTATGGCTACACCTTC.

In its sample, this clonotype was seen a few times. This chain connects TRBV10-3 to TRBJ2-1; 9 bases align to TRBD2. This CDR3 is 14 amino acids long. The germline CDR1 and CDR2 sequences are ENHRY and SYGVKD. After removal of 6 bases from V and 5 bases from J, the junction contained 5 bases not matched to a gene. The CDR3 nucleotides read TGTGCCATCAGACGGACTAGCGACGACAATGAGCAGTTCTTC. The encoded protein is CAIRRTSDDNEQFF.

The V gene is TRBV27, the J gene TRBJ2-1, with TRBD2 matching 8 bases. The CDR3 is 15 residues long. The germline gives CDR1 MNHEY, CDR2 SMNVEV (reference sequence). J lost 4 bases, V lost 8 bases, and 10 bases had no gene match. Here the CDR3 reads CASGWGTSLYNEQFF. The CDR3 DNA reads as TGTGCCAGCGGCTGGGGGACTAGTCTTTACAATGAGCAGTTCTTC.

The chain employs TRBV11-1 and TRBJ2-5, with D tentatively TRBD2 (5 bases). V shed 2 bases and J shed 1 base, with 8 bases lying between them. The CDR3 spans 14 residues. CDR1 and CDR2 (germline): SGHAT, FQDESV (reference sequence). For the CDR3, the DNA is TGTGCCAGCAGCTTAACTAGTCGCCAAGAGACCCAGTACTTC. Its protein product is CASSLTSRQETQYF. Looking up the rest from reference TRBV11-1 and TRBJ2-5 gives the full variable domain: EAEVAQSPRYKITEKSQAVAFWCDPISGHATLYWYRQILGQGPELLVQFQDESVVDDSQLPKDRFSAERLKGVDSTLKIQPAELGDSAMYLCASSLTSRQETQYFGPGTRLLVL.

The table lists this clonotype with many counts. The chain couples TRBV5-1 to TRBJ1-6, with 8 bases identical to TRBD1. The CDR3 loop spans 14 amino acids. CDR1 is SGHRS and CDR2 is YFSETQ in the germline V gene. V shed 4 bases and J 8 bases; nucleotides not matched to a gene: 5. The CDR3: CASSLNRGDSPLHF. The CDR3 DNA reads TGCGCCAGCAGCCTGAACAGGGGGGATTCACCCCTCCACTTT.

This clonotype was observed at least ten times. As DNA, the CDR3 is TGTGCCATCAGAGGACAGGGGGACTACAATGAGCAGTTCTTC. This encodes CAIRGQGDYNEQFF. This chain uses TRBV10-3 with TRBJ2-1; 10 bases are a match to TRBD1. CDR3 size: 14 residues. V dropped 6 bases and J dropped 3; count of bases not matched to a gene: 2. Germline lookup yields CDR1 ENHRY and CDR2 SYGVKD.

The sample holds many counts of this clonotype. The CDR3 loop reads CSVRRTVQETQYF. CDR3 coding DNA: TGCAGCGTTAGGCGGACGGTACAAGAGACCCAGTACTTC. The chain carries TRBV29-1 and TRBJ2-5, with D unresolved. Germline lookup yields CDR1 SQVTM and CDR2 ANQGSEA. The V end lost 5 bases, the J end lost 2 bases, and 12 bases lay between the germline ends. CDR3 length: 13 residues.

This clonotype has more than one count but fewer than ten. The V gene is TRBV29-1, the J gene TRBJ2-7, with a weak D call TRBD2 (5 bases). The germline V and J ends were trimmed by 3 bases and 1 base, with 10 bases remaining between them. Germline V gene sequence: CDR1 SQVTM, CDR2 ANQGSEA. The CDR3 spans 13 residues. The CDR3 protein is CSVDREGSYEQYF. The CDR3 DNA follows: TGCAGCGTTGACAGAGAGGGTTCCTACGAGCAGTACTTC.

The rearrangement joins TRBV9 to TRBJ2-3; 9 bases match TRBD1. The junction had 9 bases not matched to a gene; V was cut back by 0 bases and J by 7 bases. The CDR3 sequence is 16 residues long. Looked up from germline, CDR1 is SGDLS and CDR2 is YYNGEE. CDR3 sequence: CASSVGLQGAVNTQYF. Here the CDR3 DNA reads TGTGCCAGCAGCGTAGGATTACAGGGGGCCGTTAATACGCAGTATTTT. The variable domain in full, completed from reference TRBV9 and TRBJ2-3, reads DSGVTQTPKHLITATGQRVTLRCSPRSGDLSVYWYQQSLDQGLQFLIQYYNGEERAKGNILERFSAQQFPDLHSELNLSSLELGDSALYFCASSVGLQGAVNTQYFGPGTRLTVL.

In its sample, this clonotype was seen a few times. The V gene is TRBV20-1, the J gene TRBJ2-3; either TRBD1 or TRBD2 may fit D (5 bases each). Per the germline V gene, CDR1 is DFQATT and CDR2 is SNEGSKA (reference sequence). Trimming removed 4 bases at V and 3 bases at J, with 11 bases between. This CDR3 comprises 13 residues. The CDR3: CSANRGTTDTQYF. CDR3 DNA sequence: TGCAGTGCTAATCGGGGCACTACAGATACGCAGTATTTT.

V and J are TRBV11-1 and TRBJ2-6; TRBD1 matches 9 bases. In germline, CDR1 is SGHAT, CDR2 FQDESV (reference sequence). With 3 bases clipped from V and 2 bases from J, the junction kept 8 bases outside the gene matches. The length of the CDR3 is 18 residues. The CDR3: CASSFSNRGLTGANVLTF. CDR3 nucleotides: TGTGCCAGCAGCTTTTCGAACAGGGGGCTTACTGGGGCCAACGTCCTGACTTTC.

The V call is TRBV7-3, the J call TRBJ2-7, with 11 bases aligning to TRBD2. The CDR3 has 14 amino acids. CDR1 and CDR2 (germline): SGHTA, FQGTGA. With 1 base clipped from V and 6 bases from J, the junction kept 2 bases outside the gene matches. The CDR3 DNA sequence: TGTGCCAGCAGCTTAAATAGCGGGAGGGGCGAGCAGTACTTC. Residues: CASSLNSGRGEQYF.

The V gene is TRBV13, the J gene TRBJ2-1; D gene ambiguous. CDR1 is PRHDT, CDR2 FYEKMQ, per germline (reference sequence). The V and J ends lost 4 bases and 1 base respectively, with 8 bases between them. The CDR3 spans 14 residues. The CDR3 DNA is TGTGCCAGCAGCTCTAGGAATTCCTACAATGAGCAGTTCTTC. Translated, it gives CASSSRNSYNEQFF. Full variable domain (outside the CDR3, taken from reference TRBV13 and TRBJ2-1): AAGVIQSPRHLIKEKRETATLKCYPIPRHDTVYWYQQGPGQDPQFLISFYEKMQSDKGSIPDRFSAQQFSDYHSELNMSSLELGDSALYFCASSSRNSYNEQFFGPGTRLTVL.

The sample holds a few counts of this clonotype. The CDR3 DNA reads TGCGCCAGCAGCCCGGACGGAGATAGCAATCAGCCCCAGCATTTT. Translation gives CASSPDGDSNQPQHF. V usage is TRBV5-1 and J usage is TRBJ1-5; D call uncertain. Trimming stripped 4 bases from V and 0 bases from J, with 11 bases between. Germline V gives CDR1 SGHRS, CDR2 YFSETQ. The CDR3 length is 15 residues.

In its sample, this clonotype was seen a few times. Here the CDR3 DNA reads TGTGCCAGCAGTTACATCGGGACCGAAGAGACCCAGTACTTC. Translation: CASSYIGTEETQYF. The chain is built from TRBV6-2 or TRBV6-3 and TRBJ2-5, with D tentatively TRBD1 or TRBD2 (5 bases each). Per germline, CDR1 MNHEY and CDR2 SVGEGT. CDR3 length equals 14 residues. Deletions cut 2 bases from V and 3 bases from J, with 10 bases between.

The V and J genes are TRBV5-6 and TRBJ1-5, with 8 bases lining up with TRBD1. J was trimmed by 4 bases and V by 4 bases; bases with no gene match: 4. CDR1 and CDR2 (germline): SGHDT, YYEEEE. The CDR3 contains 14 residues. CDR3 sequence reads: CASSLWTGNQPQHF. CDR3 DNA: TGTGCCAGCAGCCTGTGGACAGGGAATCAGCCCCAGCATTTT. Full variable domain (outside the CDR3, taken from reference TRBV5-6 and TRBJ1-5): DAGVTQSPTHLIKTRGQQVTLRCSPKSGHDTVSWYQQALGQGPQFIFQYYEEEERQRGNFPDRFSGHQFPNYSSELNVNALLLGDSALYLCASSLWTGNQPQHFGDGTRLSIL.

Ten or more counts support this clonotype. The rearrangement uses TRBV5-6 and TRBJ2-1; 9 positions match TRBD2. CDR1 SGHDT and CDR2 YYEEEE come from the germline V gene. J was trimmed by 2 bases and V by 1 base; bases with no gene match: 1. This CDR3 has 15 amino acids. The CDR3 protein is CASSLPSGAYNEQFF. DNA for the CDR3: TGTGCCAGCAGCTTGCCTAGCGGGGCCTACAATGAGCAGTTCTTC.